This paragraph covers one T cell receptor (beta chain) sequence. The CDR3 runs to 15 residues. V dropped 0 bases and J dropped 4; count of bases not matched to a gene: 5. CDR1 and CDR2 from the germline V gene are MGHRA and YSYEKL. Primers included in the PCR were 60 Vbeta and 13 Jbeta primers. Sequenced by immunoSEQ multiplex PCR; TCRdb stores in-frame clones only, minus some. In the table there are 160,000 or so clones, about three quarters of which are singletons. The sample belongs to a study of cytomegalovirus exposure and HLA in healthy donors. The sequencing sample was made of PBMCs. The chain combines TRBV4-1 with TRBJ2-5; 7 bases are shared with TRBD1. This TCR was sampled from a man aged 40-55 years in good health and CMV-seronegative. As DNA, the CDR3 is TGCGCCAGCAGCCAAGATCTGGGACAGACAGAGACCCAGTACTTC. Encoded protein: CASSQDLGQTETQYF.